The next 21 T cell receptor beta chains were all read from a single sample in a study of blood T cell repertoires in COVID-19. Clones were read by immunoSEQ multiplex PCR, and TCRdb kept only the in-frame ones, dropping some. The sample shows about 83,000 clones, 70% to 90% of them seen only once. Specimen: peripheral blood. Source of these receptors: a woman older than 75 in a cohort sampled during active or convalescent COVID-19.

The rearrangement uses TRBV5-4 and TRBJ2-1; weak D call: TRBD2 (5 bases). This CDR3 is 15 amino acids long. V shed 6 bases and J shed 3 bases, with 16 bases lying between them. Germline CDR1 reads SGHNT; CDR2 reads YYREEE (reference sequence). CDR3 DNA: TGTGCCAGCACCAACGGAGCGGCCGACTACAATGAGCAGTTCTTC. It codes for CASTNGAADYNEQFF.

The chain uses TRBV6-5 and TRBJ2-1; TRBD2 matches 12 bases. Germline V lookup: CDR1 MNHEY, CDR2 SVGAGI. With 5 bases clipped from V and 7 bases from J, the junction kept 6 bases outside the gene matches. The CDR3 spans 15 residues. The CDR3 loop reads CASSPPTSGSNEQFF. In DNA, the CDR3 is TGTGCCAGCAGTCCCCCGACTAGCGGGAGTAATGAGCAGTTCTTC.

The chain combines TRBV29-1 with TRBJ1-2; 8 bases align to TRBD1. The CDR3 is 13 amino acids. J gave up 4 bases and V 7 bases, and 8 bases lay outside the gene matches. Germline CDR1 SQVTM, CDR2 ANQGSEA. CDR3 amino acids: CSADGQGGYGYTF. The CDR3 DNA reads TGCAGCGCCGACGGACAGGGTGGCTATGGCTACACCTTC.

The chain recombines TRBV29-1 with TRBJ1-1, with no clear D. The germline V and J ends were trimmed by 3 bases and 1 base, with 9 bases remaining between them. CDR1 and CDR2 (germline): SQVTM, ANQGSEA. The CDR3 has 13 amino acids. The CDR3: CSVEVNTNTEAFF. CDR3 DNA sequence: TGCAGCGTTGAGGTCAACACGAACACTGAAGCTTTCTTT.

The rearrangement uses TRBV19 and TRBJ2-5; D perhaps matches TRBD1 (6 bases). The germline V gene has CDR1 LNHDA and CDR2 SQIVND (reference sequence). CDR3 length: 15 amino acids. The V gene lost 6 bases and the J gene lost 2 bases, with 16 bases spanning the gap. In DNA, the CDR3 is TGTGCCAGTAGCCTGTCGACAGGTCCTCAAGAGACCCAGTACTTC. Its translation is CASSLSTGPQETQYF. Full variable domain (outside the CDR3, taken from reference TRBV19 and TRBJ2-5): DGGITQSPKYLFRKEGQNVTLSCEQNLNHDAMYWYRQDPGQGLRLIYYSQIVNDFQKGDIAEGYSVSREKKESFPLTVTSAQKNPTAFYLCASSLSTGPQETQYFGPGTRLLVL.

The chain carries TRBV29-1 and TRBJ1-2; no definite D call. V was clipped by 2 bases and J by 3 bases, with 7 bases between them. The CDR3 extends over 12 amino acids. Germline V gene data show CDR1 as SQVTM and CDR2 as ANQGSEA. CDR3 amino acids: CSVETEDYGYTF. The CDR3 DNA sequence: TGCAGCGTTGAAACGGAGGACTATGGCTACACCTTC.

This chain uses TRBV21-1 with TRBJ1-2; whether TRBD1, the table's D call, matches the DNA was not checked. TRBV21-1 is shown as a pseudogene. There are 14 residues in the CDR3. In DNA, the CDR3 is TGTGCCATCTACCCCCATGACATACACTATGGCTACACCTTC. It encodes CAIYPHDIHYGYTF.

CDR3 protein: CSASSPGSMDIQYF. CDR3 nucleotides: TGCAGTGCTAGTTCCCCCGGTTCTATGGACATTCAGTACTTC. The chain combines TRBV20-1 with TRBJ2-4; D is ambiguous. This CDR3 is 14 amino acids long. Germline V gives CDR1 DFQATT, CDR2 SNEGSKA (reference sequence). Trimming pared 3 bases from V and 8 bases from J, leaving 17 bases between.

The chain employs TRBV28 and TRBJ2-1; TRBD2 matches at 11 bases. Germline V gene lookup returns CDR1 MDHEN and CDR2 SYDVKM. CDR3 length: 15 residues. V lost 2 bases and J lost 9; bases outside the gene matches: 6. CDR3 nucleotides: TGTGCCAGCAGTTTAACTAGCGGGAGATGGGGTGAGCAGTTCTTC. It yields the protein CASSLTSGRWGEQFF.

This chain uses TRBV28 with TRBJ1-1, with D perhaps matching TRBD1 (6 bases). V lost 6 bases and J 2 bases, leaving 13 bases between the germline ends. The germline CDR1 and CDR2 sequences are MDHEN and SYDVKM. This CDR3 region has 14 residues. The CDR3 DNA is TGTGCCAGCAGATCCGGACAGATAAACACTGAAGCTTTCTTT. Its protein product is CASRSGQINTEAFF.

This chain connects TRBV25-1 to TRBJ2-2, with 9 bases aligning to TRBD2. CDR3 length: 15 amino acids. After removal of 8 bases from V and 4 bases from J, the junction contained 8 bases not matched to a gene. CDR1 is MGHDK, CDR2 SYGVNS, per germline. The CDR3 DNA reads as TGTGCCAGCGGACAGACTAGCGGCAGCACCGGGGAGCTGTTTTTT. Its protein is CASGQTSGSTGELFF.

This clone has just one count. This chain uses TRBV4-2 with TRBJ2-7, with 11 bases aligning to TRBD2. CDR1 is LGHNA, CDR2 YNFKEQ, per germline. CDR3 size: 16 residues. V shed 4 bases, J shed 2 bases, and the junction held 7 bases outside the gene matches. CDR3 residues: CASSRPSGRSPYEQYV. Written as DNA, the CDR3 is TGTGCCAGCAGCCGCCCTAGCGGGAGGTCCCCCTACGAGCAGTACGTC.

Only one count was recorded for this clone. The gene calls are TRBV18 and TRBJ1-3; tentative D call: TRBD1 (5 bases). The V and J ends lost 1 base and 0 bases respectively, with 10 bases between them. CDR3 size: 16 residues. CDR1 is KGHSH and CDR2 is LQKENI in the germline V gene. The CDR3 spells CASSPLRQSSGNTIYF. The DNA of the CDR3 is TGTGCCAGCTCACCACTACGACAGAGCTCTGGAAACACCATATATTTT. Full variable domain (outside the CDR3, taken from reference TRBV18 and TRBJ1-3): NAGVMQNPRHLVRRRGQEARLRCSPMKGHSHVYWYRQLPEEGLKFMVYLQKENIIDESGMPKERFSAEFPKEGPSILRIQQVVRGDSAAYFCASSPLRQSSGNTIYFGEGSWLTVV.

The chain is built from TRBV7-8 and TRBJ1-4; no firm D call. Trimming stripped 1 base from V and 2 bases from J, with 8 bases between. Germline loops: CDR1 SGHVS, CDR2 FQNEAQ. The CDR3 is 15 amino acids. The CDR3 DNA sequence: TGTGCCAGCAGCTTAGGAGGGAACACTAATGAAAAACTGTTTTTT. Its protein is CASSLGGNTNEKLFF.

This clone appeared a single time. The chain recombines TRBV3-1 (or the pseudogene TRBV3-2) with TRBJ2-7; a weak D match, TRBD1 (6 bases). The V and J ends lost 4 bases and 4 bases respectively, with 14 bases between them. Germline V gene lookup returns CDR1 LGHDT and CDR2 YNNKEL (reference sequence). CDR3 length equals 14 residues. The CDR3 DNA reads TGTGCCAGCAGCCGAGGACAGTGGAATTACGAGCAGTACTTC. Translated, it gives CASSRGQWNYEQYF.

This clone came up once. This sequence joins TRBV27 and TRBJ1-2; 9 bases align to TRBD1. Trimming cost V 5 bases and J 4 bases; bases outside gene matches: 5. Germline V gene sequence: CDR1 MNHEY, CDR2 SMNVEV (reference sequence). The CDR3 contains 14 residues. The CDR3 here is CASSPYRGPYGYTF. For the CDR3, the DNA is TGTGCCAGCAGTCCCTACAGGGGGCCCTATGGCTACACCTTC.

This chain joins TRBV21-1 and TRBJ2-7; the listed D gene, TRBD2, was not tested against the DNA. TRBV21-1 is given as a pseudogene. This CDR3 is 15 amino acids long. In DNA form, the CDR3 reads TGTGCCAGCAGCATGGGGAGCGGTAGAGAATGCGAGCAGTACTTC. It codes for CASSMGSGRECEQYF.

This chain links TRBV2 with TRBJ1-5; D ambiguous. The V and J ends lost 3 bases and 6 bases respectively, with 12 bases between them. The CDR3 sequence is 14 residues long. CDR1 SNHLY and CDR2 FYNNEI come from the germline V gene. For the CDR3, the DNA is TGTGCCAGCAGTGATAGAGGGATCGGTCAGCCCCAGCATTTT. Amino acid sequence: CASSDRGIGQPQHF.

This sequence joins TRBV6-5 and TRBJ2-5, with TRBD1 as a possible D gene (6 bases). V was cut by 4 bases and J by 4 bases, with 16 bases left in between. Germline V CDR1 and CDR2: MNHEY, SVGAGI. The CDR3 spans 15 residues. The CDR3 is CASSSQTGWLETQYF. In nucleotides, the CDR3 is TGTGCCAGCAGTTCGCAGACAGGTTGGTTAGAGACCCAGTACTTC.

The gene calls are TRBV11-2 and TRBJ1-6; D perhaps matches TRBD1 (6 bases). The V end lost 4 bases, the J end lost 10 bases, and 14 bases lay between the germline ends. The CDR3 is 14 residues long. Germline V CDR1 and CDR2: SGHAT, FQNNGV. The CDR3 DNA reads as TGTGCCAGCAGCTCGGACAGTTCACGATCACCCCTCCACTTT. It encodes CASSSDSSRSPLHF.

This rearrangement joins TRBV19 to TRBJ1-4; D is perhaps TRBD1 (5 bases). Germline loops: CDR1 LNHDA, CDR2 SQIVND (reference sequence). V was trimmed by 6 bases and J by 4 bases, leaving 18 bases between them. The CDR3 spans 16 residues. CDR3 nucleotides: TGTGCCAGTAGCAGAGCTCCGGGGGTAGTTAATGAAAAACTGTTTTTT. Protein: CASSRAPGVVNEKLFF.